What follows describes a single TCR beta chain. Its antigen remains unknown. The entry originates in a study of cytomegalovirus exposure and HLA in healthy donors. Background on the study: A prior study identified approximately 120 million unique TCR beta sequences from roughly 180 million T cells.

Losses at the gene ends were 5 bases for V and 3 bases for J; bases not matched to a gene: 4. CDR1 and CDR2 from the germline V gene are MNHNY and SVGAGI (reference sequence). This CDR3 is 13 amino acids long. With 60 Vbeta and 13 Jbeta primers, the PCR was carried out. The data were produced by immunoSEQ multiplex PCR, yet TCRdb's version contains in-frame clones alone and is incomplete. The repertoire includes about 100,000 clones, roughly 80% of them detected once, and less than 9% sits in the top ten. Broader study findings: Data from an earlier analysis indicated that most TCR beta V segments were productive either about 90% or about 30% of the time. The authors later found HLA-associated TCR beta chains more clonally expanded than equally common others. Association of under 20,000 TCR beta sequences with HLA alleles was found at 0.05 false discovery rate in a later analysis.

This TCR was recovered from a middle-aged man in good health and CMV-seropositive. What was sequenced was PBMCs. The chain joins TRBV6-6 to TRBJ2-7; TRBD1 matches 7 bases. The CDR3 here is CASSTGQRYEQYF. Written as DNA, the CDR3 is TGTGCCAGCAGTACGGGACAGCGCTACGAGCAGTACTTC.